A single sample is the source of the 8 T cell receptor beta chains below, sequenced in a study of blood T cells in healthy people across ages. PCR was performed a second time for about 6 to 11 cycles using a sample-barcoded 5' primer and a J-beta primer mix. TCRdb reanalysed the 5' RACE reads using MiXCR and keeps one entry per CDR3 protein. The sample contains approximately 960,000 distinct CDR3 sequences, around 29% of which appear only once. The same data also went into a second study, on T cells of mothers and their children.

Sequenced input: blood. The receptors were gathered from a woman aged 40 to 50 in good health.

The chain uses TRBV10-3 and TRBJ2-7; perhaps D is TRBD1 or TRBD2 (5 bases each). V gave up 9 bases and J gave up 9 bases, with 18 bases separating them. Germline V lookup: CDR1 ENHRY, CDR2 SYGVKD. This CDR3 spans 12 amino acids. Here the CDR3 DNA reads TGTGCCATAACCAGAGGGGTTGACGGGCAGTACTTC. Its protein product is CAITRGVDGQYF.

This clonotype was observed a handful of times. The J gene is TRBJ1-1, the V gene TRBV2; D ambiguous. Per germline, CDR1 SNHLY and CDR2 FYNNEI. Trimming shortened V by 10 bases and J by 1 base, and 19 bases separated the two germline ends. The CDR3 has 15 amino acids. The CDR3: CATLSSLQENTEAFF. CDR3 nucleotides: TGTGCCACCCTTTCCAGTTTGCAGGAGAACACTGAAGCTTTCTTT.

The table lists this clonotype with many counts. This rearrangement joins TRBV27 to TRBJ2-7; the match to TRBD1 covers 7 bases. Germline values: CDR1 MNHEY, CDR2 SMNVEV (reference sequence). V dropped 4 bases and J dropped 5; count of bases not matched to a gene: 8. This CDR3 has 14 residues. The CDR3 is CASSSTGLIHEQYF. DNA for the CDR3: TGTGCCAGCAGTTCGACAGGGCTCATTCACGAGCAGTACTTC.

This clonotype was detected once. V is TRBV29-1 and J is TRBJ1-2, with D perhaps matching TRBD1 (6 bases). The CDR3 is made up of 14 amino acids. Deletions cut 6 bases from V and 1 base from J, with 15 bases between. Germline V gene sequence: CDR1 SQVTM, CDR2 ANQGSEA. The CDR3 here is CSVDDRRYNYGYTF. CDR3 DNA: TGCAGCGTAGATGACAGGAGGTATAACTATGGCTACACCTTC.

The chain combines TRBV18 with TRBJ2-4; 9 bases map to TRBD1. Germline trimming cut 3 bases from V and 4 bases from J; bases unmatched to any gene: 4. Germline assignment: CDR1 KGHSH and CDR2 LQKENI. CDR3 length: 15 amino acids. DNA for the CDR3: TGTGCCAGCTCACCCCAGGACAGGGGAAAAAACATTCAGTACTTC. Translated: CASSPQDRGKNIQYF.

The chain employs TRBV7-2 and TRBJ2-1, with no clear D. Trimming stripped 5 bases from V and 8 bases from J, with 13 bases between. Germline V gene data show CDR1 as SGHTA and CDR2 as FQGNSA. The CDR3 is made up of 13 amino acids. CDR3 DNA: TGTGCCAGCAGCGTAAGACCAGTAGATGAGCAGTTCTTC. As protein: CASSVRPVDEQFF.

Only a few counts were recorded for this clonotype. This rearrangement joins TRBV20-1 to TRBJ2-7; 8 bases agree with TRBD2. Germline CDR1 DFQATT, CDR2 SNEGSKA (reference sequence). This CDR3 spans 14 amino acids. After removal of 5 bases from V and 3 bases from J, the junction contained 9 bases not matched to a gene. The CDR3 DNA reads TGCAGTGCTCCCCTACGGGGGGGATACTACGAGCAGTACTTC. Translated: CSAPLRGGYYEQYF.

The chain combines TRBV7-3 with TRBJ1-5, with a possible D match to TRBD1 (5 bases). CDR3 length: 15 residues. In germline, CDR1 is SGHTA, CDR2 FQGTGA. V was shortened by 2 bases and J by 3 bases, with 11 bases between the two germline ends. Here the CDR3 DNA reads TGTGCCAGCAGCTTAGGGTGGGGGGACAATCAGCCCCAGCATTTT. Its translation is CASSLGWGDNQPQHF.